Presented here are 26 T cell receptor beta chains from one specimen sequenced in a study of blood T cell repertoires in COVID-19 (dated by TCRdb to 2020 to 2022). The protocol used for the library was the immunoSEQ multiplex PCR assay. The clones in this table, taken by TCRdb from immuneACCESS, are in-frame only. Not every clone is retained; where verified, under half of the shortfall comes from an unresolved V gene, and the cause of the rest is unknown. This sample gives about 210,000 clones in total; 83% of them show up just once. The ten top clones hold 2% to 3% of the sample. Specimen: peripheral blood. The origin of the receptors is a woman in her 40s with active or convalescent COVID-19.

The J gene is TRBJ1-2, the V gene TRBV18; tentative D call: TRBD1 (5 bases). Germline loops: CDR1 KGHSH, CDR2 LQKENI. Trimming left V 0 bases short and J 4 bases short, with 6 bases between. There are 13 residues in the CDR3. In DNA, the CDR3 is TGTGCCAGCTCACCACCGACAGTCTATGGCTACACCTTC. Its translation: CASSPPTVYGYTF.

This chain links TRBV5-1 with TRBJ2-3; 8 bases match TRBD2. The CDR3 is 17 residues long. The trim removed 5 bases at V and 1 base at J, leaving 12 bases unmatched. Germline lookup yields CDR1 SGHRS and CDR2 YFSETQ. CDR3 sequence: CASRAWSGRAGTDTQYF. CDR3 nucleotides: TGCGCCAGCAGGGCTTGGTCCGGGAGGGCAGGCACAGATACGCAGTATTTT.

DNA for the CDR3: TGTGCCAGCTCCCCCGGGACACACACAGATACGCAGTATTTT. Translating it yields CASSPGTHTDTQYF. The gene calls are TRBV18 and TRBJ2-3; D perhaps matches TRBD1 (6 bases). The CDR3 contains 14 residues. Germline values: CDR1 KGHSH, CDR2 LQKENI. V lost 6 bases and J lost 2, with 12 bases in between.

The chain uses TRBV11-2 and TRBJ1-3, with 8 positions matching TRBD1. V gave up 0 bases and J gave up 0 bases; unmatched junction bases: 10. CDR3 length: 19 residues. Germline assignment: CDR1 SGHAT and CDR2 FQNNGV. The CDR3 DNA reads as TGTGCCAGCAGCTTAGAGGGCAGGGGGCGGACTCACTCTGGAAACACCATATATTTT. Translated, it gives CASSLEGRGRTHSGNTIYF.

This clone has only one observation. The chain uses TRBV6-5 and TRBJ1-5, with D maybe TRBD1 (5 bases). Germline CDR1 and CDR2: MNHEY and SVGAGI. Trimming stripped 5 bases from V and 7 bases from J, with 12 bases between. The CDR3 is 13 amino acids. CDR3 bases: TGTGCCAGCAGTCTCGGGGGAAAGCAGCCCCAGCATTTT. Protein: CASSLGGKQPQHF.

V and J are TRBV13 and TRBJ2-1, with D maybe TRBD1 (6 bases). The length of the CDR3 is 16 residues. The V gene's germline CDR1 is PRHDT and CDR2 FYEKMQ (reference sequence). V lost 5 bases and J lost 4, with 18 bases in between. CDR3 sequence reads: CASSPLTGRIYNEQFF. The CDR3 DNA sequence: TGTGCCAGCAGCCCATTGACAGGAAGGATTTACAATGAGCAGTTCTTC. The variable domain in full, completed from reference TRBV13 and TRBJ2-1, reads AAGVIQSPRHLIKEKRETATLKCYPIPRHDTVYWYQQGPGQDPQFLISFYEKMQSDKGSIPDRFSAQQFSDYHSELNMSSLELGDSALYFCASSPLTGRIYNEQFFGPGTRLTVL.

The chain joins TRBV29-1 to TRBJ1-1; D unclear. The V end was cut by 5 bases, the J end by 4 bases, with 11 bases between. Germline CDR1 SQVTM, CDR2 ANQGSEA. The CDR3 sequence is 12 residues long. CDR3 in amino acids: CSVKGGSTEAFF. The CDR3 DNA reads TGCAGCGTTAAAGGAGGGAGCACTGAAGCTTTCTTT.

J is TRBJ1-5 and V is TRBV11-2; 9 bases line up with TRBD1. Germline V gene sequence: CDR1 SGHAT, CDR2 FQNNGV. CDR3 length: 16 amino acids. With V trimmed by 5 bases and J by 4 bases, 9 bases remained unmatched. Here the CDR3 reads CASSHEGTGKNQPQHF. CDR3 bases: TGTGCCAGCAGCCACGAGGGGACAGGGAAAAATCAGCCCCAGCATTTT.

The CDR3 region is CASSWNSMNTEAFF. CDR3 nucleotides: TGTGCCAGCAGTTGGAACAGCATGAACACTGAAGCTTTCTTT. The genes are TRBV6-2 or TRBV6-3 and TRBJ1-1; D uncertain. This CDR3 has 14 amino acids. Trimming stripped 4 bases from V and 0 bases from J, with 9 bases between. Germline CDR1 is MNHEY and CDR2 is SVGEGT.

The chain employs TRBV6-5 and TRBJ2-3, with 8 bases matching TRBD1. V lost 5 bases to trimming and J lost 0 bases; unmatched junction nucleotides: 4. This CDR3 spans 15 amino acids. CDR1 is MNHEY, CDR2 SVGAGI, per germline. The CDR3 region has the DNA TGTGCCAGCAGTAGACAGGGGTCGAGCACAGATACGCAGTATTTT. This sequence encodes CASSRQGSSTDTQYF.

This clone came up a few times. CDR3 nucleotides: TGTGCCCCTTGGGGACAGGGGGTGAATGAGCAGTTCTTC. As protein: CAPWGQGVNEQFF. The chain employs TRBV7-9 and TRBJ2-1; 11 bases align to TRBD1. Germline lookup yields CDR1 SEHNR and CDR2 FQNEAQ (reference sequence). V lost 11 bases to trimming and J lost 7 bases; unmatched junction nucleotides: 7. The CDR3 is 13 amino acids.

This clone appeared a few times. Written as DNA, the CDR3 is TGTGCCATCAGGACCCTAGGGGGCGGCTATGGCTACACCTTC. Its translation is CAIRTLGGGYGYTF. This chain joins TRBV6-5 and TRBJ1-2, with TRBD1 matching over 7 bases. V lost 10 bases, J lost 4 bases, and 12 bases stayed unmatched. Germline CDR1 and CDR2: MNHEY and SVGAGI. The CDR3 length is 14 residues.

This clone was seen repeatedly, ten times or more. The chain combines TRBV14 with TRBJ1-1, with TRBD1 matching over 8 bases. The CDR3 sequence is 13 residues long. The V segment lost 3 bases and the J segment 10 bases; nucleotides outside the gene matches: 7. CDR1 is SGHDN, CDR2 FVKESK, per germline. CDR3 amino acids: CASSQAPGTGAFF. The CDR3 DNA sequence: TGTGCCAGCAGCCAGGCTCCCGGGACAGGAGCTTTCTTT.

This clone was found many times. This chain uses TRBV27 with TRBJ1-4, with 7 positions matching TRBD1. Per germline, CDR1 MNHEY and CDR2 SMNVEV (reference sequence). This CDR3 has 14 amino acids. The V segment lost 6 bases and the J segment 5 bases; nucleotides outside the gene matches: 6. CDR3 nucleotide sequence: TGTGCCAGCAGCAACAGGGGTGGCAATGAAAAACTGTTTTTT. This codes for CASSNRGGNEKLFF.

This sequence joins TRBV2 and TRBJ2-5, with 9 bases lining up with TRBD1. Germline CDR1 is SNHLY and CDR2 is FYNNEI. V dropped 6 bases and J dropped 5; count of bases not matched to a gene: 7. This CDR3 contains 14 residues. In nucleotides, the CDR3 is TGTGCCAGCAGGGAGGACAGGGGTCAGGAGACCCAGTACTTC. This encodes CASREDRGQETQYF.

V usage is TRBV5-8 and J usage is TRBJ2-1; no definite D call. This CDR3 contains 11 residues. Deletions cut 5 bases from V and 6 bases from J, with 6 bases between. Germline assignment: CDR1 SGHTS and CDR2 YDEGEE. CDR3 sequence reads: CASRRGNEQFF. Here the CDR3 DNA reads TGTGCCAGCAGGAGAGGCAATGAGCAGTTCTTC.

V usage is TRBV11-1 and J usage is TRBJ2-5; 7 bases align to TRBD2. The CDR3 is 15 residues long. With 0 bases clipped from V and 3 bases from J, the junction kept 4 bases outside the gene matches. Germline CDR1 SGHAT, CDR2 FQDESV (reference sequence). CDR3 amino acids: CASSLAPAGEETQYF. DNA of the CDR3: TGTGCCAGCAGCTTAGCCCCTGCGGGGGAAGAGACCCAGTACTTC.

This chain connects TRBV6-5 to TRBJ1-6; TRBD1 agrees at 9 bases. Germline V gene sequence: CDR1 MNHEY, CDR2 SVGAGI. Trimming removed 0 bases from V and 9 bases from J; junction bases left unmatched: 3. The CDR3 loop spans 15 amino acids. The CDR3 here is CASSYSTGGSSPLHF. CDR3 bases: TGTGCCAGCAGTTACTCGACAGGGGGGTCTTCACCCCTCCACTTT.

The chain joins TRBV7-2 to TRBJ1-2; 7 positions agree with TRBD1. After removal of 4 bases from V and 0 bases from J, the junction contained 8 bases not matched to a gene. The CDR3 is 16 amino acids. CDR1 and CDR2 from the germline V gene are SGHTA and FQGNSA. DNA for the CDR3: TGTGCCAGCAGCTCTGGGACAGTAAATTCTAACTATGGCTACACCTTC. Its protein product is CASSSGTVNSNYGYTF.

CDR3 residues: CASSPGTFSGNTIYF. In DNA form, the CDR3 reads TGTGCCAGCAGCCCCGGGACTTTTTCTGGAAACACCATATATTTT. The chain uses TRBV7-9 and TRBJ1-3; tentatively, D is TRBD1 (5 bases). Germline V CDR1 and CDR2: SEHNR, FQNEAQ (reference sequence). CDR3 length equals 15 residues. Trimming removed 5 bases at V and 1 base at J, with 12 bases between.

This chain links TRBV15 with TRBJ1-1; D gene ambiguous. This CDR3 is built from 15 residues. Germline CDR1 is LNHNV and CDR2 is YYDKDF (reference sequence). V was cut by 0 bases and J by 1 base, with 9 bases left in between. CDR3 in DNA: TGTGCCACCAGCAGAGATCCCAGGTCGAACACTGAAGCTTTCTTT. The encoded protein is CATSRDPRSNTEAFF.

This clone was seen more than once but under ten times. The sample carries other DNA sequences with the same CDR3. The chain employs TRBV12-3 or TRBV12-4 and TRBJ2-7; 7 bases are a match to TRBD2. V lost 6 bases, J lost 0 bases, and 2 bases stayed unmatched. This CDR3 comprises 13 residues. The DNA of the CDR3 is TGTGCCAGCAGGCGGGGGAGCTCCTACGAGCAGTACTTC. The encoded protein is CASRRGSSYEQYF.

The rearrangement joins TRBV7-2 to TRBJ2-7; 11 bases map to TRBD1. The germline V gene has CDR1 SGHTA and CDR2 FQGNSA. V shed 5 bases and J 3 bases; nucleotides not matched to a gene: 3. CDR3 length: 14 amino acids. As DNA, the CDR3 is TGTGCCAGCAGCCCCGGGACAGGGGGCTACGAGCAGTACTTC. Translating gives CASSPGTGGYEQYF.

This clone has just one count. The V gene is TRBV9, the J gene TRBJ1-2; 7 bases fit TRBD1. V lost 4 bases to trimming and J lost 3 bases; unmatched junction nucleotides: 6. Germline V CDR1 and CDR2: SGDLS, YYNGEE. The CDR3 covers 14 residues. This chain's CDR3 is CASSPGQDYYGYTF. The DNA of the CDR3 is TGTGCCAGCAGCCCAGGACAGGACTACTATGGCTACACCTTC.

V and J are TRBV6-5 and TRBJ1-5, with TRBD1 identical over 10 bases. Germline CDR1 MNHEY, CDR2 SVGAGI. Unmatched junction bases numbered 3, after V lost 6 bases and J lost 4 bases. This CDR3 has 14 residues. CDR3 sequence (DNA): TGTGCCAGCAGGGACAGGGGGGTGAATCAGCCCCAGCATTTT. Its translation: CASRDRGVNQPQHF.

The J gene is TRBJ2-1, the V gene TRBV5-1; 8 nucleotides match TRBD2. The CDR3 sequence is 17 residues long. CDR1 is SGHRS and CDR2 is YFSETQ in the germline V gene. Trimming cost V 0 bases and J 4 bases; bases outside gene matches: 9. In nucleotides, the CDR3 is TGCGCCAGCAGCTTGGGCCCTCGGGGGGGAAAATACAATGAGCAGTTCTTC. Translation gives CASSLGPRGGKYNEQFF.